A single sample is the source of the 20 T cell receptor beta chains below, sequenced in a study of regulatory T cells in long-lasting Graves disease. CDR3 regions were amplified by Arm-PCR using iRepertoire HTBI primers to build TCR beta libraries. TCRdb independently ran MiXCR on the multiplex PCR reads; one entry per CDR3 protein. The sample gives roughly 360,000 distinct CDR3 sequences, roughly 24% of which show up once; 25% to 30% is in the top ten. The time point here: persistent/refractory GD, antithyroid drugs over 5 years with positive TRAb. Following extraction of RNA from PBMCs, that RNA was used to make the TCR library. Sequencing used peripheral blood mononuclear cells (PBMCs), obtained when the disease was refractory, from a patient treated with antithyroid drugs. The receptors were gathered from a woman between 40 and 55 years old with Graves disease.

A remark on this clonotype: A much more abundant neighbour one base away suggests this may be a read error. The V call is TRBV28, the J call TRBJ2-7, with D perhaps TRBD2 (6 bases). The germline V and J ends were trimmed by 5 bases and 7 bases, with 24 bases remaining between them. The germline V gene encodes CDR1 MDHEN and CDR2 SYDVKM. The CDR3 spans 16 residues. CDR3 bases: TGTGCCAGCAGTACACACCGTAGCGGCCGTCTCAATGAGCAGTACTTC. Protein: CASSTHRSGRLNEQYF.

This clonotype was seen many times. This rearrangement joins TRBV6-1 to TRBJ1-5; the match to TRBD1 covers 7 bases. The V segment lost 5 bases and the J segment 1 base; nucleotides outside the gene matches: 5. The CDR3 covers 15 residues. In germline, CDR1 is MNHNS, CDR2 SASEGT. The chain's CDR3 is CASSQTGLSNQPQHF. CDR3 bases: TGTGCCAGCAGTCAGACAGGGCTGAGCAATCAGCCCCAGCATTTT.

This clonotype was observed many times. This chain joins TRBV6-1 and TRBJ2-3; 10 nucleotides agree with TRBD2. J gave up 6 bases and V 7 bases, and 10 bases lay outside the gene matches. The CDR3 contains 15 residues. Per the germline V gene, CDR1 is MNHNS and CDR2 is SASEGT. CDR3 loop: CASTSVAGGSDTQYF. The CDR3 DNA reads TGTGCCAGCACCTCTGTAGCGGGAGGCTCGGATACGCAGTATTTT.

This clonotype was found many times. The rearrangement uses TRBV28 and TRBJ2-5; TRBD2 matches 8 bases. The CDR3 runs 12 residues. V lost 7 bases to trimming and J lost 4 bases; unmatched junction nucleotides: 2. Germline-derived CDR1 and CDR2 are MDHEN and SYDVKM. The CDR3 loop is CASTRGGETQYF. CDR3 bases: TGTGCCAGCACCCGGGGGGGAGAGACCCAGTACTTC. The full variable domain, rest sourced from reference TRBV28 and TRBJ2-5, is DVKVTQSSRYLVKRTGEKVFLECVQDMDHENMFWYRQDPGLGLRLIYFSYDVKMKEKGDIPEGYSVSREKKERFSLILESASTNQTSMYLCASTRGGETQYFGPGTRLLVL.

This clonotype was counted at least ten times. The genes are TRBV28 and TRBJ2-7; 11 positions match TRBD2. CDR1 is MDHEN, CDR2 SYDVKM, per germline. With V trimmed by 7 bases and J by 4 bases, 21 bases remained unmatched. This CDR3 comprises 19 residues. The CDR3 nucleotides are TGTGCCAGCACCCGTGGAGGGGCTAGCGGGAGGCCGTGGGATTACGAGCAGTACTTC. Encoded protein: CASTRGGASGRPWDYEQYF.

This clonotype has ten or more counts. V gene TRBV27 combines with J gene TRBJ1-6; D ambiguous. V lost 4 bases and J lost 9, with 13 bases in between. CDR1 is MNHEY, CDR2 SMNVEV, per germline (reference sequence). The CDR3 has 14 amino acids. CDR3 amino acids: CASSYGLGGSPLHF. The CDR3 DNA sequence: TGTGCCAGCAGTTACGGGTTGGGTGGTTCACCCCTCCACTTT.

DNA for the CDR3: TGTGCCAGTAGTGCCAAAACAAGTTCACCCCTCCACTTT. Protein sequence: CASSAKTSSPLHF. The V call is TRBV19, the J call TRBJ1-6; D uncertain. CDR3 length: 13 amino acids. The ends were cut back, 5 bases at V and 9 bases at J, with 11 bases in the middle. Germline V gene sequence: CDR1 LNHDA, CDR2 SQIVND (reference sequence).

The V call is TRBV27, the J call TRBJ2-7; D is perhaps TRBD1 (5 bases). V dropped 3 bases and J dropped 0 bases, with 12 bases sitting between them. The CDR3 spans 15 residues. The germline CDR1 and CDR2 sequences are MNHEY and SMNVEV (reference sequence). The CDR3 nucleotides read TGTGCCAGCAGTTTGACAGCGTCCCCCTCCTACGAGCAGTACTTC. Its translation is CASSLTASPSYEQYF.

The chain uses TRBV28 and TRBJ2-3, with 10 positions matching TRBD2. This CDR3 has 16 amino acids. V was pared by 8 bases and J by 14 bases, with 22 bases of the junction left unmatched. Germline assignment: CDR1 MDHEN and CDR2 SYDVKM. The CDR3 region is CASQTLLGLAGVSLYF. CDR3 DNA: TGTGCCAGCCAAACTTTATTAGGCCTAGCGGGAGTCAGTCTGTATTTT. The whole variable domain, remainder taken from reference TRBV28 and TRBJ2-3, is DVKVTQSSRYLVKRTGEKVFLECVQDMDHENMFWYRQDPGLGLRLIYFSYDVKMKEKGDIPEGYSVSREKKERFSLILESASTNQTSMYLCASQTLLGLAGVSLYFGPGTRLTVL.

This clonotype was seen many times. This rearrangement joins TRBV12-3 or TRBV12-4 to TRBJ2-2; D gene unclear. V shed 2 bases and J shed 4 bases, with 11 bases lying between them. The CDR3 sequence is 15 residues long. The CDR3 DNA reads TGTGCCAGCAGTTTAAGTGCGGATCGCACCGGGGAGCTGTTTTTT. It is translated as CASSLSADRTGELFF.

V gene TRBV11-2 combines with J gene TRBJ2-3; 7 bases are shared with TRBD2. Per germline, CDR1 SGHAT and CDR2 FQNNGV. CDR3 length: 18 residues. The V gene end was trimmed by 4 bases and the J gene end by 2 bases; junction bases not matched to a gene: 15. As DNA, the CDR3 is TGTGCCAGCAGCTCAAGGTGGGAGGGCCGTCGAGTCACAGATACGCAGTATTTT. It specifies CASSSRWEGRRVTDTQYF.

This clonotype has just one count. V usage is TRBV11-2 and J usage is TRBJ2-3; 12 bases match TRBD2. The CDR3 runs 17 residues. With V trimmed by 2 bases and J by 2 bases, 5 bases remained unmatched. The germline V gene has CDR1 SGHAT and CDR2 FQNNGV. This chain's CDR3 is CASSLIRTSGNTDTQYF. For the CDR3, the DNA is TGTGCCAGCAGCTTAATCCGGACTAGCGGGAACACAGATACGCAGTATTTT.

In this sample, this clonotype turned up a few times. At one boundary the junction diverges from the germline segment, which might be a read error. This chain connects TRBV3-1 to TRBJ1-4; D gene unclear. The CDR3 runs to 13 residues. The germline V gene encodes CDR1 LGHDT and CDR2 YNNKEL (reference sequence). CDR3 coding DNA: TGTGCCAGCAGCCATGTGGCAGAGGGCCATCGGGTTTTT. Its translation is CASSHVAEGHRVF.

This clonotype was counted many times. This chain joins TRBV2 and TRBJ2-7; D unclear. Between the trimmed V and J ends, which lost 5 bases and 0 bases, there was a span of 11 bases. Looked up from germline, CDR1 is SNHLY and CDR2 is FYNNEI. The CDR3 runs to 14 residues. The CDR3 region is CASSLGLNSYEQYF. The CDR3 nucleotides are TGTGCCAGCAGTTTGGGGTTGAACTCCTACGAGCAGTACTTC.

The CDR3 sequence: CSAPGILTGELFF. The CDR3 DNA sequence: TGCAGTGCTCCGGGGATCTTAACCGGGGAGCTGTTTTTT. The chain recombines TRBV20-1 with TRBJ2-2, with D maybe TRBD2 (5 bases). The V end lost 5 bases, the J end lost 5 bases, and 12 bases lay between the germline ends. The germline V gene encodes CDR1 DFQATT and CDR2 SNEGSKA (reference sequence). The CDR3 spans 13 residues.

On this clonotype itself: An end of the junction does not agree with germline; a read error may underlie this. This rearrangement joins TRBV19 to TRBJ1-2, with 7 bases lining up with TRBD1. The CDR3 covers 14 residues. CDR1 LNHDA and CDR2 SQIVND come from the germline V gene (reference sequence). The CDR3 sequence is CASSRGLGNYGYTF. DNA of the CDR3: TGTGCCAGCAGTAGGGGGCTTGGTAACTATGGCTACACCTTC.

This clonotype occurred a few times. V is TRBV9 and J is TRBJ2-7, with TRBD2 identical over 7 bases. Germline V gene data show CDR1 as SGDLS and CDR2 as YYNGEE. Trimming removed 2 bases from V and 3 bases from J; junction bases left unmatched: 2. This CDR3 region has 13 residues. The CDR3 spells CASSVGGDYEQYF. The CDR3 DNA follows: TGTGCCAGCAGCGTGGGAGGGGACTACGAGCAGTACTTC.

Many counts were recorded for this clonotype. The chain is built from TRBV6-1 and TRBJ1-1; D ambiguous. From germline, CDR1 is MNHNS and CDR2 SASEGT. The V end was cut by 7 bases, the J end by 0 bases, with 9 bases between. The CDR3 is made up of 13 amino acids. This CDR3 reads CASTRMMNTEAFF. CDR3 DNA: TGTGCCAGCACACGGATGATGAACACTGAAGCTTTCTTT.

The chain couples TRBV28 to TRBJ2-7; unclear D gene. The ends were cut back, 6 bases at V and 3 bases at J, with 18 bases in the middle. CDR3 length: 15 residues. Per the germline V gene, CDR1 is MDHEN and CDR2 is SYDVKM. The CDR3 DNA sequence: TGTGCCAGCAGCCCCCTGGCAGGCCTACTCTACGAGCAGTACTTC. It yields the protein CASSPLAGLLYEQYF.

In this sample, this clonotype turned up many times. J is TRBJ2-5 and V is TRBV2; D gene uncertain. V lost 7 bases and J 4 bases, leaving 13 bases between the germline ends. Germline-derived CDR1 and CDR2 are SNHLY and FYNNEI. CDR3 length: 13 amino acids. CDR3 sequence (DNA): TGTGCCAGCACCCCCAGGCTTGCAGAGACCCAGTACTTC. Its translation is CASTPRLAETQYF.